This T cell receptor (beta chain) was documented in a study of blood T cell repertoires in COVID-19. As for the study in general: COVID-19 samples, acute and convalescent, were from the United States, Italy and Spain. Sources were T cells, B-cell-depleted T cells, or PBMCs; the material itself was cDNA or gDNA.

Germline V CDR1 and CDR2: SGHDT, YYEEEE. J lost 9 bases, V lost 6 bases, and 12 bases had no gene match. CDR3 length: 16 residues. Authors' processing steps: Reference gene primer amplification in the assay estimated nucleated cell counts. The assay was immunoSEQ multiplex PCR, and TCRdb's table has in-frame clones only and misses some. V and J calls and clone size follow that table, whereas D and trimming were derived from the DNA. The data hold approximately 92,000 clones, with about 82% observed a single time. Sequenced: peripheral blood. This TCR came from a man aged 50 to 60 with acute or convalescent COVID-19. The rearrangement links TRBV5-6 to TRBJ1-6; 10 bases match TRBD1. This CDR3 is CASTRRLGQGSSPLHF. In nucleotides, the CDR3 is TGTGCCAGCACCCGGCGTTTGGGACAGGGGAGTTCACCCCTCCACTTT.